The clone carrying this T cell receptor (beta chain) was picked up one time. Its matching antigen is unknown. The assay was immunoSEQ multiplex PCR, and TCRdb's table has in-frame clones only and misses some. The sample includes 55,000 to 70,000 clones, under 85% of them seen just once. This sample stems from a study of vaccination effects on CD4 cells after COVID-19. Study context: Post-vaccine specimens arrived a median 72 days past the second dose.

General observations from the study: Late after vaccination, infection- and vaccine-induced clones showed marked clonal contraction.

ViraFEST expansion of antigen-specific CD4+ T cells with viral peptide pools preceded sequencing. It was after roughly 11 days of culture that CD4+ T cells were isolated. Two-dose vaccination with either BNT162b2 or mRNA-1273 was given to the participants. CDR1 MNHEY and CDR2 SMNVEV come from the germline V gene (reference sequence). The CDR3 loop spans 16 amino acids. V shed 8 bases, J shed 2 bases, and the junction held 11 bases outside the gene matches. The gene calls are TRBV27 and TRBJ2-3; 9 bases agree with TRBD1. Source: CD4+ T cells from PBMCs cultured with HCoV-OC43 spike peptides, taken after COVID-19 vaccination. Subset noted: HCoV-OC43 spike overlapping peptide pool stimulation. The sequence was obtained from a human donor who received a COVID-19 vaccine. The CDR3 here is CASRDRDSWDTDTQYF. The CDR3 DNA is TGTGCCAGCCGGGACAGGGATAGTTGGGACACAGATACGCAGTATTTT.